This T cell receptor (beta chain) was captured by sequencing in a study of metastatic and nonmetastatic thyroid tumors. Turning to the study itself: The authors compared repertoires across blood and tumor or nodule tissue from malignant and benign thyroid patients.

This clone was seen ten or more times. What it recognizes is unknown. Findings and limits, study-wide: It was reportedly found that TCR beta diversity was significantly higher in malignant thyroid tumors than in benign nodules, a difference seen in both blood and tumor samples.

Per the study methods: To classify distant metastasis in papillary thyroid cancer, a model was built from CDR3 differences across clinicopathological groups. TCRdb reanalyzed the PCR reads with MiXCR. TCRdb, not the authors, supplied the V and J calls. The sample holds around 17,000 clones, roughly 20% seen once. Not a single patient had been given any form of treatment at any point before undergoing thyroid surgery. V was trimmed by 4 bases and J by 2 bases, leaving 24 bases between them. The CDR3 covers 19 residues. Germline V gene data show CDR1 as SGHNT and CDR2 as YENEEA. The chain combines TRBV11-3 with TRBJ2-1, with TRBD2 as a possible D gene (5 bases). Material: adjacent normal tissue. This TCR was recovered from a female donor with papillary thyroid cancer or a benign thyroid nodule (not recorded which). Some clones in this sample may be carry-over from other donors' samples. The CDR3 coding sequence is TGTGCCAGCAGCTCTAGTTCCGGGATCCTGGTGACCCCCTACAATGAGCAGTTCTTC. Translated, it gives CASSSSSGILVTPYNEQFF.